The table lists the clone carrying this T cell receptor beta chain with a few counts. V lost 1 base, J lost 7 bases, and 13 bases stayed unmatched. Germline V gene sequence: CDR1 MNHEY, CDR2 SMNVEV (reference sequence). There are 17 residues in the CDR3. This specimen comes from a study of T cells in Graves' hyperthyroidism and ophthalmopathy. Cells are PBMCs isolated from about 10 ml of fresh blood. RNA transcripts provided the source from which TCR beta CDR3 regions were amplified. The TCR CDR3 was amplified in a first-round RT-PCR using the HTBI primer set. MiXCR, applied by TCRdb to the multiplex PCR reads, yields one record per CDR3 protein. The table has some 550,000 distinct CDR3 sequences, approximately 15% seen once.

The rearrangement links TRBV27 to TRBJ2-1; 7 bases match TRBD2. Specimen: blood. The TCR was taken from a woman in her thirties or forties with Graves' ophthalmopathy. This chain's CDR3 is CASSLLPSGAGLNEQFF. CDR3 sequence (DNA): TGTGCCAGCAGTTTATTACCGAGCGGGGCCGGCCTTAATGAGCAGTTCTTC.